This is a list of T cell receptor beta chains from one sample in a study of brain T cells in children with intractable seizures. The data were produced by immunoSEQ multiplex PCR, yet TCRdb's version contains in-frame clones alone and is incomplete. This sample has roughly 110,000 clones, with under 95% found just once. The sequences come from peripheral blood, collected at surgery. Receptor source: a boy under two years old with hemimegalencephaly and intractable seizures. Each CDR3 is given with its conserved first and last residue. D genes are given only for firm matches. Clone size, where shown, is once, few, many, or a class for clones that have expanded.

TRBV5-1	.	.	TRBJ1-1	CASQRDALGGNEAFF	TGCGCCAGCCAAAGGGACGCCCTAGGGGGAAATGAAGCTTTCTTT
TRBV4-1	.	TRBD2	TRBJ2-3	CASSQGGLAEARGMDTQYF	TGCGCCAGCAGCCAAGGGGGACTAGCGGAAGCCCGAGGGATGGATACGCAGTATTTT
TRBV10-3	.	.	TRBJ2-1	CAITTANEQFF	TGTGCCATCACGACTGCCAATGAGCAGTTCTTC
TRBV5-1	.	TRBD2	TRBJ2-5	CASSSGLAGDYETQYF	TGCGCCAGCAGCTCGGGACTAGCGGGTGATTACGAGACCCAGTACTTC
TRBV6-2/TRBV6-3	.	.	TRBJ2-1	CASSYLPGVSYNEQFF	TGTGCCAGCAGTTACCTCCCGGGAGTATCCTACAATGAGCAGTTCTTC
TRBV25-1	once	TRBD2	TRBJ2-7	CASSEGLAGGYYEQYF	TGTGCCAGCAGTGAAGGACTAGCGGGAGGTTATTACGAGCAGTACTTC
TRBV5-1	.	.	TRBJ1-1	CASSLTGNTEAFF	TGCGCCAGCAGCTTGACAGGGAACACTGAAGCTTTCTTT
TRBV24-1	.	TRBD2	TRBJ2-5	CATSGLTERGEETQYF	TGTGCCACCAGTGGATTGACGGAGCGGGGTGAAGAGACCCAGTACTTC
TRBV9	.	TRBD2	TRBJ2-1	CASSPRLAGVSNEQFF	TGTGCCAGCAGCCCTAGACTAGCGGGAGTGAGCAATGAGCAGTTCTTC
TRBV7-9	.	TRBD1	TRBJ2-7	CASSASGGYEQYF	TGTGCCAGCAGCGCATCAGGGGGCTACGAGCAGTACTTC
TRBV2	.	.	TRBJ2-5	CASGDPEVAFETQYF	TGTGCCAGCGGGGACCCAGAAGTGGCTTTTGAGACCCAGTACTTC
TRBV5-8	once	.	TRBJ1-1	CASSPKKSPFF	TGTGCCAGCAGCCCCAAAAAATCACCTTTCTTT
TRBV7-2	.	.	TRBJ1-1	CASSLGGSTEAFF	TGTGCCAGCAGCTTAGGAGGGAGCACTGAAGCTTTCTTT
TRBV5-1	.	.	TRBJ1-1	CASSSSWGNTEAFF	TGCGCCAGCAGCTCGTCTTGGGGGAACACTGAAGCTTTCTTT
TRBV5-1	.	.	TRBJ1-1	CASSFPGGNTEAFF	TGCGCCAGCAGCTTCCCCGGAGGGAACACTGAAGCTTTCTTT
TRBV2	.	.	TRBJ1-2	CASSGSGAGYTF	TGTGCCAGCAGTGGATCGGGGGCGGGCTACACCTTC
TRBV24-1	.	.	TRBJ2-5	CATSEGRETQYF	TGTGCCACCAGTGAGGGCAGGGAGACCCAGTACTTC
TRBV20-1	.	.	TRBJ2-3	CSASLQDTQYF	TGCAGTGCTAGCTTACAAGATACGCAGTATTTT
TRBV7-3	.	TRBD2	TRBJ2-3	CASSLGLAGTDTQYF	TGTGCCAGCAGCTTGGGACTAGCGGGCACAGATACGCAGTATTTT
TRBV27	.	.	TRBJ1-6	CASSSLYNSPLHF	TGTGCCAGCAGTTCGCTATATAATTCACCCCTCCACTTT
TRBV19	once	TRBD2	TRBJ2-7	CASSIVSGSGEQYF	TGTGCCAGTAGTATAGTCAGCGGGAGTGGCGAGCAGTACTTC
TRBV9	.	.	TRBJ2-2	CASSVGGTGELFF	TGTGCCAGCAGCGTAGGGGGCACCGGGGAGCTGTTTTTT
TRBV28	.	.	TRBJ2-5	CASSSPRVQETQYF	TGTGCCAGCAGTTCCCCCAGGGTACAAGAGACCCAGTACTTC
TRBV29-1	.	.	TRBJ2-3	CSVSFSAQYF	TGCAGCGTCTCTTTCAGTGCGCAGTATTTT
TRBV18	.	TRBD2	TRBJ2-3	CASSPKNRGSPDTQYF	TGTGCCAGCTCACCAAAGAATCGCGGGAGCCCCGATACGCAGTATTTT